This entry lists 27 T cell receptor beta chains sequenced from one sample in a study of graft-versus-host responses after intestinal transplantation. Method: immunoSEQ multiplex PCR; TCRdb's copy keeps in-frame clones and lacks some. Of under 20,000 clones in the sample, about a third were seen once. The sequencing here drew on alloreactive CD4+ T cells from a mixed lymphocyte reaction culture, taken before transplantation. The subset is: CFSE-low proliferating T cells sorted from roughly six-day pre-transplant mixed lymphocyte reaction (GvH or HvG direction). Receptors originate from a human patient who was an organ donor for intestinal transplantation.

CDR3: CASSLTRDNEQFF. The CDR3 DNA follows: TGTGCCAGCAGCTTAACGCGTGACAATGAGCAGTTCTTC. V and J are TRBV7-3 and TRBJ2-1; D is unresolved. CDR1 and CDR2 from the germline V gene are SGHTA and FQGTGA. The V and J ends lost 0 bases and 5 bases respectively, with 5 bases between them. The CDR3 consists of 13 residues.

The V call is TRBV30, the J call TRBJ2-2, with TRBD2 matching 7 bases. The CDR3 totals 14 residues. CDR1 is GTSNPN, CDR2 SVGIG, per germline (reference sequence). The V gene end was trimmed by 3 bases and the J gene end by 4 bases; junction bases not matched to a gene: 5. In nucleotides, the CDR3 is TGTGCCTGGAGGGAAGCGGGACCCACCGGGGAGCTGTTTTTT. Protein: CAWREAGPTGELFF.

A few counts support this clone. V and J are TRBV5-1 and TRBJ2-1; 9 nucleotides agree with TRBD2. The CDR3 is made up of 18 amino acids. Germline CDR1 is SGHRS and CDR2 is YFSETQ. V shed 2 bases, J shed 9 bases, and the junction held 18 bases outside the gene matches. The CDR3: CASSLLRAAGGAIGEQFF. The CDR3 nucleotides read TGCGCCAGCAGCTTACTCCGGGCCGCGGGAGGGGCGATCGGTGAGCAGTTCTTC. The entire variable domain, with the rest obtained from reference TRBV5-1 and TRBJ2-1, is as follows: KAGVTQTPRYLIKTRGQQVTLSCSPISGHRSVSWYQQTPGQGLQFLFEYFSETQRNKGNFPGRFSGRQFSNSRSEMNVSTLELGDSALYLCASSLLRAAGGAIGEQFFGPGTRLTVL.

The chain joins TRBV29-1 to TRBJ1-1, with D hard to call. Looked up from germline, CDR1 is SQVTM and CDR2 is ANQGSEA. V was clipped by 6 bases and J by 4 bases, with 15 bases between them. The CDR3 loop spans 13 amino acids. The DNA of the CDR3 is TGCAGCGTCACTGGGGTAGTAGGCACTGAAGCTTTCTTT. This encodes CSVTGVVGTEAFF.

This clone has more than one count but fewer than ten. The chain employs TRBV6-5 and TRBJ1-2; no definite D call. The V gene's germline CDR1 is MNHEY and CDR2 SVGAGI. Trimming took off 0 bases at V and 8 bases at J, with 13 bases between the two ends. The CDR3 runs 14 residues. In DNA, the CDR3 is TGTGCCAGCAGTTACTCAAAGCAGGTGGGGGGCTACACCTTC. Translation gives CASSYSKQVGGYTF.

This clone appeared a few times. This chain connects TRBV30 to TRBJ2-5; 13 bases line up with TRBD2. Germline V gives CDR1 GTSNPN, CDR2 SVGIG (reference sequence). Trimming removed 2 bases from V and 7 bases from J; junction bases left unmatched: 19. The CDR3 runs 19 residues. This chain's CDR3 is CAWSPPGLAGARPFGTQYF. The CDR3 nucleotides read TGTGCCTGGAGTCCTCCAGGACTAGCGGGAGCCCGTCCGTTCGGGACCCAGTACTTC. Variable domain in full (rest from reference TRBV30 and TRBJ2-5): SQTIHQWPATLVQPVGSPLSLECTVEGTSNPNLYWYRQAAGRGLQLLFYSVGIGQISSEVPQNLSASRPQDRQFILSSKKLLLSDSGFYLCAWSPPGLAGARPFGTQYFGPGTRLLVL.

The V gene is TRBV28, the J gene TRBJ2-3, with 7 bases that match TRBD2. This CDR3 contains 11 residues. V shed 3 bases and J 9 bases; nucleotides not matched to a gene: 0. The germline V gene encodes CDR1 MDHEN and CDR2 SYDVKM. The CDR3 protein is CASSFGGTQYF. DNA for the CDR3: TGTGCCAGCAGTTTCGGGGGGACGCAGTATTTT.

The chain joins TRBV6-5 to TRBJ1-1; 7 bases line up with TRBD1. V lost 0 bases, J lost 5 bases, and 6 bases stayed unmatched. From germline, CDR1 is MNHEY and CDR2 SVGAGI. The CDR3 covers 15 residues. The DNA for the CDR3 is TGTGCCAGCAGTTACTCATTAAGGGGGCTTACTGAAGCTTTCTTT. Translated, it gives CASSYSLRGLTEAFF.

The chain carries TRBV6-1 and TRBJ2-6; the D is unclear. The V end was cut by 5 bases, the J end by 0 bases, with 2 bases between. In germline, CDR1 is MNHNS, CDR2 SASEGT. The CDR3 sequence is 13 residues long. This CDR3 is CASSYSGANVLTF. DNA of the CDR3: TGTGCCAGCAGTTACTCTGGGGCCAACGTCCTGACTTTC.

This clone counts as medium-sized (0.01 to 0.1%). The chain combines TRBV7-2 with TRBJ2-3, with D possibly called TRBD1 or TRBD2 (5 bases each). CDR1 and CDR2 (germline): SGHTA, FQGNSA. V lost 1 base and J 5 bases, leaving 13 bases between the germline ends. This CDR3 spans 15 amino acids. In DNA, the CDR3 is TGTGCCAGCAGCTTAGTATCGAGGGGTGGAGATACGCAGTATTTT. It specifies CASSLVSRGGDTQYF.

V and J are TRBV4-3 and TRBJ1-4; D is unclear. V lost 1 base and J 8 bases, leaving 11 bases between the germline ends. The V gene's germline CDR1 is LGHNA and CDR2 YSLEER. The CDR3 spans 14 residues. CDR3 DNA sequence: TGCGCCAGCAGCCAAGTGAATTCGAGAGAAAAACTGTTTTTT. It specifies CASSQVNSREKLFF.

The chain carries TRBV7-2 and TRBJ2-7, with 10 bases aligning to TRBD2. Germline assignment: CDR1 SGHTA and CDR2 FQGNSA. The CDR3 totals 16 residues. J was trimmed by 4 bases and V by 5 bases; bases with no gene match: 11. CDR3 DNA sequence: TGTGCCAGCAGCCGGACTAGCGGAAATAACCAGTACGAGCAGTACTTC. It translates to CASSRTSGNNQYEQYF.

On this clone: It may be a read error: a sequence one base away is much more abundant. The chain carries TRBV7-7 and TRBJ2-1; 8 nucleotides line up with TRBD2. V shed 1 base, J shed 11 bases, and the junction held 4 bases outside the gene matches. The CDR3 consists of 13 residues. The germline V gene has CDR1 SSHAT and CDR2 FNYEAQ (reference sequence). The CDR3: CASSLDLAGKQFF. The CDR3 DNA follows: TGTGCCAGCAGCTTAGATCTAGCGGGTAAGCAGTTCTTC.

This clone has just a few counts. This chain uses TRBV2 with TRBJ1-4, with TRBD1 identical over 9 bases. V shed 0 bases, J shed 7 bases, and the junction held 9 bases outside the gene matches. This CDR3 has 17 residues. Germline CDR1 SNHLY, CDR2 FYNNEI. In DNA, the CDR3 is TGTGCCAGCAGTGAAGCGGGACAGGGTTGGGGAGGTGAAAAACTGTTTTTT. This translates into CASSEAGQGWGGEKLFF.

This sequence joins TRBV18 and TRBJ2-3, with D perhaps TRBD2 (5 bases). The CDR3 length is 16 residues. The V end lost 2 bases, the J end lost 2 bases, and 14 bases lay between the germline ends. Germline loops: CDR1 KGHSH, CDR2 LQKENI. The CDR3 nucleotides are TGTGCCAGCTCACCATTCGTAGTAGCGACCACAGATACGCAGTATTTT. Translating it yields CASSPFVVATTDTQYF.

This clone was detected a few times. The chain carries TRBV28 and TRBJ1-1; the D is unclear. The V end was cut by 1 base, the J end by 5 bases, with 5 bases between. The CDR3 loop spans 12 amino acids. CDR1 and CDR2 (germline): MDHEN, SYDVKM. CDR3 residues: CASSLFETEAFF. As DNA, the CDR3 is TGTGCCAGCAGTTTATTTGAAACTGAAGCTTTCTTT.

The V gene is TRBV6-1, the J gene TRBJ2-3; D may be TRBD2 (5 bases). The germline CDR1 and CDR2 sequences are MNHNS and SASEGT. The CDR3 has 12 amino acids. The chain's CDR3 is CAGQTNTDTQYF. Written as DNA, the CDR3 is TGTGCTGGGCAGACTAACACAGATACGCAGTATTTT.

Only a few counts were recorded for this clone. The chain recombines TRBV2 with TRBJ2-5; perhaps TRBD1 as D (5 bases). The V gene lost 11 bases and the J gene lost 3 bases, with 10 bases spanning the gap. This CDR3 is built from 11 residues. The germline V gene has CDR1 SNHLY and CDR2 FYNNEI. CDR3 protein: CAVPTEETQYF. The CDR3 DNA reads as TGTGCCGTCCCGACAGAAGAGACCCAGTACTTC.

This clone was recorded a few times. The rearrangement uses TRBV5-5 and TRBJ1-1; TRBD1 might be the D (5 bases). The CDR3 is 13 amino acids. The V and J ends lost 1 base and 1 base respectively, with 5 bases between them. Germline V CDR1 and CDR2: SGHKS, YYEKEE (reference sequence). CDR3 in amino acids: CASSLTGNTEAFF. CDR3 in DNA: TGTGCCAGCAGCTTGACAGGGAACACTGAAGCTTTCTTT. The complete variable domain, with remaining parts taken from reference TRBV5-5 and TRBJ1-1, reads DAGVTQSPTHLIKTRGQQVTLRCSPISGHKSVSWYQQVLGQGPQFIFQYYEKEERGRGNFPDRFSARQFPNYSSELNVNALLLGDSALYLCASSLTGNTEAFFGQGTRLTVV.

This clone was seen only a few times. This chain uses TRBV6-6 with TRBJ1-4; TRBD1 is a possible D gene (6 bases). V shed 0 bases and J shed 8 bases, with 16 bases lying between them. The CDR3 has 16 residues. Germline assignment: CDR1 MNHNY and CDR2 SVGAGI (reference sequence). The CDR3 sequence is CASSYSLQGNQEKLFF. The CDR3, as DNA: TGTGCCAGCAGTTACTCATTACAGGGAAACCAGGAAAAACTGTTTTTT.

The chain carries TRBV5-4 and TRBJ2-2; tentative D call: TRBD2 (7 bases). Trimming took 4 bases from V and 3 from J, leaving 16 bases between them. Germline V lookup: CDR1 SGHNT, CDR2 YYREEE (reference sequence). The CDR3 is 16 amino acids. The CDR3 bases are TGTGCCAGCAGCGACGCTCGGGGGGCGGACACCGGGGAGCTGTTTTTT. Its protein is CASSDARGADTGELFF. Supplemented by reference TRBV5-4 and TRBJ2-2, the full variable domain reads ETGVTQSPTHLIKTRGQQVTLRCSSQSGHNTVSWYQQALGQGPQFIFQYYREEENGRGNFPPRFSGLQFPNYSSELNVNALELDDSALYLCASSDARGADTGELFFGEGSRLTVL.

This clone ranks as medium-sized (0.01 to 0.1%). The V gene is TRBV5-4, the J gene TRBJ2-4, with 8 bases fitting TRBD2. CDR1 and CDR2 (germline): SGHNT, YYREEE (reference sequence). The ends lost 4 bases at V and 6 bases at J; junction bases unmatched: 6. This CDR3 has 14 amino acids. The CDR3 protein is CASSTGLALNIQYF. In nucleotides, the CDR3 is TGTGCCAGCAGCACCGGACTAGCCCTAAACATTCAGTACTTC.

V gene TRBV30 combines with J gene TRBJ1-3, with 9 bases lining up with TRBD1. This CDR3 region has 17 residues. V was pared by 3 bases and J by 3 bases, with 12 bases of the junction left unmatched. Germline CDR1 GTSNPN, CDR2 SVGIG (reference sequence). CDR3 nucleotides: TGTGCCTGGAGGGGGAAAACCGGGACAGGGAATGGAAACACCATATATTTT. Its translation is CAWRGKTGTGNGNTIYF.

The rearrangement joins TRBV6-5 to TRBJ2-7, with D unresolved. Germline assignment: CDR1 MNHEY and CDR2 SVGAGI. This CDR3 is 14 amino acids long. V dropped 5 bases and J dropped 5 bases, with 16 bases sitting between them. CDR3 residues: CASSALFAPHEQYF. CDR3 nucleotides: TGTGCCAGCAGTGCGCTTTTCGCGCCCCACGAGCAGTACTTC.

The chain uses TRBV4-1 and TRBJ2-7; no reliable D call. CDR3 length: 12 residues. Germline values: CDR1 MGHRA, CDR2 YSYEKL. Trimming left V 4 bases short and J 5 bases short, with 9 bases between. The CDR3 DNA reads TGCGCCAGCAGCCTCCGACCGAACGAGCAGTACTTC. Residues: CASSLRPNEQYF.

This clone is labeled as medium-sized. V gene TRBV2 combines with J gene TRBJ2-2; 9 bases are a match to TRBD2. This CDR3 is 16 amino acids long. The J segment lost 2 bases and the V segment lost 2 bases, leaving 3 bases of the junction unmatched. Germline V gene data show CDR1 as SNHLY and CDR2 as FYNNEI. The DNA of the CDR3 is TGTGCCAGCAGTGAACGACTAGCGGTAAACACCGGGGAGCTGTTTTTT. Its protein product is CASSERLAVNTGELFF.

The chain is built from TRBV11-3 and TRBJ2-1; 7 bases are a match to TRBD2. There are 13 residues in the CDR3. Unmatched junction bases numbered 2, after V lost 2 bases and J lost 7 bases. CDR1 is SGHNT and CDR2 is YENEEA in the germline V gene. Here the CDR3 reads CASSLWGGNEQFF. As DNA, the CDR3 is TGTGCCAGCAGCTTATGGGGGGGGAATGAGCAGTTCTTC.